The entry below gives a single T cell receptor beta chain sequence along with its context. The data stem from a study of CD8 T cells in Susac syndrome. Germline V gene data show CDR1 as SGDLS and CDR2 as YYNGEE. There are 14 residues in the CDR3. V lost 6 bases and J lost 4, with 16 bases in between. After extraction with the RNeasy kit, about 0.5 to 1 ug of the RNA was reverse transcribed using random hexamers. An immunoSEQ multiplex PCR generated amplified TCR beta CDR3 products spanning 54 Vbeta and 13 Jbeta. TCRdb called the immunoSEQ multiplex PCR reads again in MiXCR, with one record for every CDR3 protein. Here the sample spans more than 150,000 distinct CDR3 sequences, around 96% being singletons.

The material sequenced was CD4+ T cells from PBMCs. The genes are TRBV9 and TRBJ1-1, with D maybe TRBD1 (6 bases). This clonotype was obtained from a human donor with Susac syndrome. CDR3 coding DNA: TGTGCCAGCAACCCCTCTGGCAGGGGCACTGAAGCTTTCTTT. Translated: CASNPSGRGTEAFF.